Shown below are 8 T cell receptor beta chains from a single sample sequenced in a study of technical replicates of blood from several donors. Sequenced by immunoSEQ multiplex PCR; TCRdb stores in-frame clones only, minus some. The data show tens of thousands of clones, with 91% seen just once and 0.37% held by the top ten. Sequencing was carried out using T cells isolated from PBMCs. These receptors all come from a human donor in good health. Some clones in this sample may be carry-over from other donors' samples.

The chain joins TRBV10-2 to TRBJ2-7; 8 nucleotides match TRBD1. Germline assignment: CDR1 WSHSY and CDR2 SAAADI. V shed 8 bases and J 3 bases; nucleotides not matched to a gene: 12. The CDR3 is 15 amino acids. This CDR3 is CASVADRGGFYEQYF. CDR3 in DNA: TGCGCCAGCGTAGCTGACAGGGGCGGGTTCTACGAGCAGTACTTC.

The gene calls are TRBV4-1 and TRBJ1-1; unclear D gene. Trimming left V 2 bases short and J 4 bases short, with 14 bases between. The CDR3 loop spans 15 amino acids. From germline, CDR1 is MGHRA and CDR2 YSYEKL. The CDR3 sequence: CASSQTAAVVTEAFF. The CDR3 nucleotides are TGCGCCAGCAGCCAAACCGCCGCGGTTGTCACTGAAGCTTTCTTT.

The chain links TRBV20-1 to TRBJ2-7; the D gene is possibly TRBD1 (6 bases). V was clipped by 4 bases and J by 5 bases, with 9 bases between them. Germline CDR1 reads DFQATT; CDR2 reads SNEGSKA (reference sequence). The CDR3 consists of 11 residues. The CDR3 spells CSATDRDEQYF. The CDR3 bases are TGCAGTGCTACGGACAGAGACGAGCAGTACTTC.

The chain carries TRBV30 and TRBJ2-3; D is perhaps TRBD2 (5 bases). V gave up 3 bases and J gave up 0 bases, with 10 bases separating them. CDR1 is GTSNPN and CDR2 is SVGIG in the germline V gene (reference sequence). The CDR3 has 14 amino acids. CDR3 protein: CAWSALASTDTQYF. CDR3 DNA: TGTGCCTGGAGCGCCCTAGCTAGCACAGATACGCAGTATTTT.

The V and J genes are TRBV6-5 and TRBJ2-5; TRBD1 is a possible D gene (6 bases). The length of the CDR3 is 15 residues. Germline V lookup: CDR1 MNHEY, CDR2 SVGAGI. Trimming cost V 2 bases and J 2 bases, with 12 bases left between them. For the CDR3, the DNA is TGTGCCAGCAGTTACGTAGGGACACTTCAAGAGACCCAGTACTTC. Translation gives CASSYVGTLQETQYF.

The chain employs TRBV6-5 and TRBJ2-3; TRBD2 matches 8 bases. Germline-derived CDR1 and CDR2 are MNHEY and SVGAGI. The V and J ends lost 2 bases and 1 base, in that order; junction bases with no gene match: 5. The CDR3 is made up of 16 amino acids. DNA for the CDR3: TGTGCCAGCAGTTACGGGCGGGGGGCCGGCACAGATACGCAGTATTTT. It encodes CASSYGRGAGTDTQYF.

This clone was found once. The junction differs from germline at one of its ends, possibly a read error. V and J are TRBV30 and TRBJ1-5, with a tentative D call TRBD1 (5 bases). There are 13 residues in the CDR3. The germline V gene encodes CDR1 GTSNPN and CDR2 SVGIG (reference sequence). The CDR3 reads CACSVRRGRAQHF. CDR3 nucleotide sequence: TGTGCCTGTAGTGTACGGCGGGGGAGGGCCCAGCATTTT.

This clone came up a few times. This chain joins TRBV27 and TRBJ1-1; 8 bases align to TRBD1. J lost 7 bases, V lost 5 bases, and 6 bases had no gene match. From germline, CDR1 is MNHEY and CDR2 SMNVEV (reference sequence). The CDR3 runs 13 residues. The CDR3 reads CASSILDRDEAFF. CDR3 DNA sequence: TGTGCCAGCAGTATCCTGGACAGGGATGAAGCTTTCTTT.